What follows are 23 T cell receptor beta chains derived from one specimen sequenced in a study of blood T cell repertoires in COVID-19. TCRdb's table, derived via immunoSEQ multiplex PCR, lists solely in-frame clones and lacks some. The table lists tens of thousands of clones, about 83% of them singletons, with roughly a tenth in the top ten. Sequenced material: peripheral blood. The origin of the receptors is a middle-aged man with COVID-19, enrolled during active disease.

V is TRBV12-3 or TRBV12-4 and J is TRBJ1-1, with D perhaps matching TRBD1 (5 bases). V gave up 6 bases and J gave up 5 bases, with 13 bases separating them. The CDR3 spans 13 residues. CDR3 nucleotides: TGTGCCAGCAGGGTGGGGGGTTGGACTGAAGCTTTCTTT. Protein sequence: CASRVGGWTEAFF.

This sequence joins TRBV10-1 and TRBJ2-5, with D possibly being TRBD2 (6 bases). This CDR3 is built from 15 residues. Per the germline V gene, CDR1 is WNHNN and CDR2 is SYGVQD (reference sequence). The V end lost 9 bases, the J end lost 1 base, and 18 bases lay between the germline ends. The CDR3 region is CASQLYRDSQETQYF. CDR3 DNA: TGCGCCAGTCAATTATACCGGGACTCCCAAGAGACCCAGTACTTC.

The chain is built from TRBV6-6 and TRBJ2-7, with 7 bases matching TRBD2. CDR1 is MNHNY, CDR2 SVGAGI, per germline (reference sequence). This CDR3 contains 14 residues. Unmatched junction bases numbered 9, after V lost 4 bases and J lost 6 bases. The CDR3 loop is CASSWAGEVSEQYF. The CDR3 DNA sequence: TGTGCCAGCAGTTGGGCGGGAGAGGTTAGCGAGCAGTACTTC.

The chain employs TRBV18 and TRBJ1-4; 11 bases match TRBD1. The germline gives CDR1 KGHSH, CDR2 LQKENI. The CDR3 has 16 amino acids. Losses at the gene ends were 3 bases for V and 7 bases for J; bases not matched to a gene: 7. CDR3 amino acids: CASSPNAGTGGEKLFF. The CDR3 nucleotides are TGTGCCAGCTCACCCAACGCGGGGACAGGGGGTGAAAAACTGTTTTTT.

V is TRBV5-1 and J is TRBJ1-1; the match to TRBD1 covers 7 bases. Germline-derived CDR1 and CDR2 are SGHRS and YFSETQ. This CDR3 contains 14 residues. V was clipped by 0 bases and J by 2 bases; unmatched bases: 1. The CDR3 nucleotides are TGCGCCAGCAGCTTGGACAGGGGCAACACTGAAGCTTTCTTT. This codes for CASSLDRGNTEAFF.

The V and J genes are TRBV6-6 and TRBJ1-5, with 8 bases that match TRBD1. The germline gives CDR1 MNHNY, CDR2 SVGAGI (reference sequence). This CDR3 contains 18 residues. The V gene end was trimmed by 5 bases and the J gene end by 2 bases; junction bases not matched to a gene: 14. The CDR3 region is CASSPFHSAGGGNQPQHF. As DNA, the CDR3 is TGTGCCAGCAGTCCATTTCATTCGGCAGGGGGCGGCAATCAGCCCCAGCATTTT.

The V call is TRBV18, the J call TRBJ1-4; D is ambiguous. The length of the CDR3 is 12 residues. The germline V and J ends were trimmed by 3 bases and 10 bases, with 9 bases remaining between them. The germline V gene encodes CDR1 KGHSH and CDR2 LQKENI. CDR3 coding DNA: TGTGCCAGCTCACCCGAAACCGGAAAACTGTTTTTT. It is translated as CASSPETGKLFF.

The rearrangement links TRBV24-1 to TRBJ2-3; 7 nucleotides align to TRBD1. The junction had 9 bases not matched to a gene; V was cut back by 4 bases and J by 3 bases. Germline V gives CDR1 KGHDR, CDR2 SFDVKD. There are 16 residues in the CDR3. The CDR3 nucleotides read TGTGCCACCAGTGACCTGACAGGGATGAAAACAGATACGCAGTATTTT. This encodes CATSDLTGMKTDTQYF.

The chain employs TRBV24-1 and TRBJ2-3; 7 nucleotides match TRBD2. Trimming took 9 bases from V and 4 from J; bases not matched to a gene: 9. This CDR3 has 14 residues. In germline, CDR1 is KGHDR, CDR2 SFDVKD. The CDR3 region is CATGGGAKSDTQYF. In DNA form, the CDR3 reads TGTGCCACCGGGGGGGGAGCCAAGTCAGATACGCAGTATTTT.

The chain is built from TRBV11-3 and TRBJ2-2, with D possibly being TRBD2 (5 bases). The ends were cut back, 3 bases at V and 0 bases at J, with 8 bases in the middle. The germline V gene encodes CDR1 SGHNT and CDR2 YENEEA. This CDR3 is built from 15 residues. CDR3 DNA sequence: TGTGCCAGCAGCTTCGGGGTACCGAACACCGGGGAGCTGTTTTTT. Protein product: CASSFGVPNTGELFF.

This clone was found many times. V gene TRBV7-2 combines with J gene TRBJ1-6, with D possibly matching TRBD1 (5 bases). Germline loops: CDR1 SGHTA, CDR2 FQGNSA. Deletions cut 1 base from V and 7 bases from J, with 11 bases between. The CDR3 runs to 15 residues. CDR3 DNA sequence: TGTGCCAGCAGCTTAGGTCAGGGAAGAAATTCACCCCTCCACTTT. Translated: CASSLGQGRNSPLHF. The full variable domain, its missing parts supplied by reference TRBV7-2 and TRBJ1-6, is GAGVSQSPSNKVTEKGKDVELRCDPISGHTALYWYRQSLGQGLEFLIYFQGNSAPDKSGLPSDRFSAERTGGSVSTLTIQRTQQEDSAVYLCASSLGQGRNSPLHFGNGTRLTVT.

The gene calls are TRBV4-1 and TRBJ1-5; tentative D call: TRBD1 (6 bases). This CDR3 has 19 amino acids. Germline assignment: CDR1 MGHRA and CDR2 YSYEKL. V lost 3 bases to trimming and J lost 0 bases, with 21 bases between them. The CDR3 loop reads CASSHQPGQGKYSNQPQHF. CDR3 bases: TGCGCCAGCAGCCACCAGCCCGGGCAGGGGAAATATAGCAATCAGCCCCAGCATTTT.

This chain joins TRBV5-1 and TRBJ1-2, with 7 bases lining up with TRBD1. V trimming: 0 bases; J trimming: 4 bases; junction bases outside the gene matches: 6. Germline V gene lookup returns CDR1 SGHRS and CDR2 YFSETQ. This CDR3 contains 15 residues. The CDR3 reads CASSLEGGISYGYTF. CDR3 in DNA: TGCGCCAGCAGCTTGGAAGGGGGCATTAGCTATGGCTACACCTTC.

The chain joins TRBV6-6 to TRBJ1-3; weak D call: TRBD1 (6 bases). Deletions cut 5 bases from V and 1 base from J, with 12 bases between. The CDR3 has 15 amino acids. Germline-derived CDR1 and CDR2 are MNHNY and SVGAGI (reference sequence). CDR3 coding DNA: TGTGCCAGCAGTGGGACATTTCGGTCTGGAAACACCATATATTTT. It specifies CASSGTFRSGNTIYF.

V and J are TRBV3-1 (or the pseudogene TRBV3-2) and TRBJ1-1; D is undetermined. V lost 0 bases to trimming and J lost 1 base, with 6 bases between them. Germline V CDR1 and CDR2: LGHDT, YNNKEL (reference sequence). The CDR3 length is 14 residues. The CDR3 sequence is CASSQERRNTEAFF. For the CDR3, the DNA is TGTGCCAGCAGCCAAGAGAGGCGGAACACTGAAGCTTTCTTT.

This clone showed up just once. The chain joins TRBV27 to TRBJ2-7; 7 bases map to TRBD1. V shed 2 bases and J 5 bases; nucleotides not matched to a gene: 6. The length of the CDR3 is 14 residues. The germline V gene has CDR1 MNHEY and CDR2 SMNVEV (reference sequence). CDR3: CASSLDRAGDEQYF. CDR3 coding DNA: TGTGCCAGCAGTTTAGACAGGGCAGGCGACGAGCAGTACTTC.

The chain joins TRBV2 to TRBJ2-1; D unresolved. Between the trimmed V and J ends, which lost 8 bases and 4 bases, there was a span of 6 bases. Germline V CDR1 and CDR2: SNHLY, FYNNEI. The CDR3 runs to 11 residues. CDR3 residues: CASATYNEQFF. In DNA form, the CDR3 reads TGTGCCAGCGCCACTTACAATGAGCAGTTCTTC. The full variable domain, in which reference TRBV2 and TRBJ2-1 provide the parts outside the CDR3, is EPEVTQTPSHQVTQMGQEVILRCVPISNHLYFYWYRQILGQKVEFLVSFYNNEISEKSEIFDDQFSVERPDGSNFTLKIRSTKLEDSAMYFCASATYNEQFFGPGTRLTVL.

The rearrangement joins TRBV7-9 to TRBJ2-3; TRBD1 agrees at 9 bases. This CDR3 region has 15 residues. The germline V gene encodes CDR1 SEHNR and CDR2 FQNEAQ (reference sequence). V lost 5 bases and J lost 4; bases outside the gene matches: 7. CDR3 loop: CASSQGQGTADTQYF. The CDR3 DNA follows: TGTGCCAGCAGCCAGGGACAGGGAACGGCAGATACGCAGTATTTT.

This chain joins TRBV9 and TRBJ1-6; 11 nucleotides agree with TRBD1. The CDR3 extends over 16 amino acids. Germline lookup yields CDR1 SGDLS and CDR2 YYNGEE. J was trimmed by 7 bases and V by 4 bases; bases with no gene match: 7. The CDR3 loop is CASSNRDRGENSPLHF. The CDR3 nucleotides are TGTGCCAGCAGCAACCGGGACAGGGGGGAGAATTCACCCCTCCACTTT.

V gene TRBV24-1 combines with J gene TRBJ2-3; D might be TRBD2 (5 bases). The V and J ends lost 1 base and 5 bases respectively, with 15 bases between them. CDR3 length: 16 amino acids. In germline, CDR1 is KGHDR, CDR2 SFDVKD. CDR3 region: CATSDFGGPSGDTQYF. CDR3 coding DNA: TGTGCCACCAGTGATTTCGGCGGGCCCTCTGGAGATACGCAGTATTTT.

This sequence joins TRBV6-5 and TRBJ2-1; 7 bases fit TRBD2. The CDR3 contains 15 residues. V shed 6 bases and J 6 bases; nucleotides not matched to a gene: 11. Germline lookup yields CDR1 MNHEY and CDR2 SVGAGI. CDR3 in amino acids: CASRGTIGAVNEQFF. CDR3 in DNA: TGTGCCAGCAGGGGGACTATAGGAGCCGTCAATGAGCAGTTCTTC.

The chain recombines TRBV2 with TRBJ2-4; D perhaps matches TRBD1 (5 bases). V lost 1 base, J lost 7 bases, and 14 bases lay in between. CDR3 size: 15 residues. Germline V gene lookup returns CDR1 SNHLY and CDR2 FYNNEI. The CDR3 bases are TGTGCCAGCAGTGAAGTTCGTGCAACAGGCAACATTCAGTACTTC. It encodes CASSEVRATGNIQYF.

The chain is built from TRBV4-2 and TRBJ2-3; D unresolved. This CDR3 comprises 14 residues. V lost 3 bases to trimming and J lost 2 bases, with 9 bases between them. CDR1 is LGHNA and CDR2 is YNFKEQ in the germline V gene. The CDR3 DNA follows: TGTGCCAGCAGCCAGTTGCAGGCCACAGATACGCAGTATTTT. As protein: CASSQLQATDTQYF.